The 21 T cell receptor beta chains listed next were all sequenced from one sample in a study of cytomegalovirus exposure and HLA in healthy donors (dated by TCRdb to the late 2010s). Libraries came from the immunoSEQ multiplex PCR assay. For the multiplex PCR, a mixture combining 60 forward primers for TCR Vbeta segments and 13 reverse primers for TCR Jbeta segments was used. TCRdb stores this immuneACCESS table with in-frame sequences only. Part of the clones is absent; in the studies checked, under half of the shortfall reflects unresolved V genes, and no reason is known for the rest. The table for this sample shows 40,000 to 50,000 clones. The ten largest clones represent under 2% of the sample. The sequenced material came from PBMCs. These receptors all come from a woman aged 25 to 39 in good health and CMV-seronegative.

This rearrangement joins TRBV4-2 to TRBJ2-1; 11 bases line up with TRBD2. CDR3 size: 17 residues. From germline, CDR1 is LGHNA and CDR2 YNFKEQ. With 1 base clipped from V and 6 bases from J, the junction kept 8 bases outside the gene matches. This CDR3 is CASSQGASGRLVNEQFF. The CDR3 nucleotides are TGTGCCAGCAGCCAAGGGGCTAGCGGGAGGTTAGTCAATGAGCAGTTCTTC.

The chain links TRBV6-5 to TRBJ2-7; D gene uncertain. The CDR3 sequence is 14 residues long. The V gene lost 6 bases and the J gene lost 0 bases, with 12 bases spanning the gap. The germline gives CDR1 MNHEY, CDR2 SVGAGI. The CDR3 nucleotides read TGTGCCAGCAGCCCTGACTTTCCCTCCTACGAGCAGTACTTC. This sequence encodes CASSPDFPSYEQYF.

The chain joins TRBV27 to TRBJ2-7; 12 positions agree with TRBD2. V shed 5 bases, J shed 5 bases, and the junction held 4 bases outside the gene matches. CDR1 MNHEY and CDR2 SMNVEV come from the germline V gene (reference sequence). The CDR3 extends over 14 amino acids. The chain's CDR3 is CASSRRTSGDEQYF. In nucleotides, the CDR3 is TGTGCCAGCAGTCGGAGGACTAGCGGGGACGAGCAGTACTTC.

CDR3 sequence reads: CAWSPAGTGMGGYTF. In nucleotides, the CDR3 is TGTGCCTGGAGCCCAGCCGGGACAGGGATGGGTGGCTACACCTTC. This chain connects TRBV30 to TRBJ1-2; the match to TRBD1 covers 9 bases. The J segment lost 7 bases and the V segment lost 3 bases, leaving 12 bases of the junction unmatched. Per germline, CDR1 GTSNPN and CDR2 SVGIG (reference sequence). The CDR3 is made up of 15 amino acids.

V usage is TRBV28 and J usage is TRBJ2-7; 9 nucleotides align to TRBD1. With V trimmed by 5 bases and J by 11 bases, 16 bases remained unmatched. Germline loops: CDR1 MDHEN, CDR2 SYDVKM. The CDR3 is 15 amino acids. The chain's CDR3 is CASSLPGTGTMVEYF. CDR3 nucleotides: TGTGCCAGCAGTCTCCCCGGGACAGGGACCATGGTGGAGTACTTC.

V and J are TRBV18 and TRBJ1-5; 8 nucleotides agree with TRBD1. This CDR3 has 15 residues. Trimming at V came to 4 bases and at J to 3 bases, leaving 5 bases not matched to a gene. Germline V gene sequence: CDR1 KGHSH, CDR2 LQKENI. CDR3 sequence: CASSLSGGPNQPQHF. CDR3 coding DNA: TGTGCCAGCTCACTTTCAGGGGGCCCCAATCAGCCCCAGCATTTT. Filled out from reference TRBV18 and TRBJ1-5, the complete variable domain reads NAGVMQNPRHLVRRRGQEARLRCSPMKGHSHVYWYRQLPEEGLKFMVYLQKENIIDESGMPKERFSAEFPKEGPSILRIQQVVRGDSAAYFCASSLSGGPNQPQHFGDGTRLSIL.

CDR3 sequence reads: CASSLEIRQPQHF. Here the CDR3 DNA reads TGTGCCAGCAGCTTAGAGATTCGGCAGCCCCAGCATTTT. The chain uses TRBV7-2 and TRBJ1-5; no clear D gene. The V gene lost 1 base and the J gene lost 7 bases, with 8 bases spanning the gap. In germline, CDR1 is SGHTA, CDR2 FQGNSA. CDR3 size: 13 residues.

V usage is TRBV20-1 and J usage is TRBJ2-3; a weak D match, TRBD1 (5 bases). V was clipped by 4 bases and J by 11 bases, with 13 bases between them. The CDR3 runs to 11 residues. CDR1 and CDR2 (germline): DFQATT, SNEGSKA (reference sequence). As DNA, the CDR3 is TGCAGTGCTACCTCAATGGGGCGGCAGTATTTT. This codes for CSATSMGRQYF.

The rearrangement uses TRBV4-1 and TRBJ1-1, with D hard to call. From germline, CDR1 is MGHRA and CDR2 YSYEKL. The CDR3 sequence is 14 residues long. V dropped 3 bases and J dropped 1 base, with 9 bases sitting between them. CDR3 region: CASSQPLGNTEAFF. CDR3 nucleotide sequence: TGCGCCAGCAGCCAGCCACTTGGGAACACTGAAGCTTTCTTT.

This chain uses TRBV18 with TRBJ2-5; D uncertain. The end of the DNA aligns better with TRBJ2-7, so the J call may be wrong. Germline V lookup: CDR1 KGHSH, CDR2 LQKENI. CDR3 length: 10 residues. Here the CDR3 DNA reads TGTGCCAGCTCTAGCCACGAGCAGTACTTC. Encoded protein: CASSSHEQYF.

This chain uses TRBV30 with TRBJ1-1; D uncertain. The CDR3 extends over 13 amino acids. Germline V lookup: CDR1 GTSNPN, CDR2 SVGIG (reference sequence). The V end lost 3 bases, the J end lost 0 bases, and 8 bases lay between the germline ends. CDR3 amino acids: CAWSPQLNTEAFF. The CDR3 DNA is TGTGCCTGGAGCCCACAGTTGAACACTGAAGCTTTCTTT.

The DNA of the CDR3 is TGCGCCAGCAGCCGCGCCGGGACAGGGAACAATGAGCAGTTCTTC. Translated, it gives CASSRAGTGNNEQFF. J is TRBJ2-1 and V is TRBV5-1; TRBD1 matches 9 bases. The length of the CDR3 is 15 residues. CDR1 and CDR2 (germline): SGHRS, YFSETQ. The V and J ends lost 4 bases and 5 bases, in that order; junction bases with no gene match: 7.

The chain has TRBV4-2 and TRBJ2-7; 13 bases fit TRBD2. The CDR3 runs 16 residues. Losses at the gene ends were 0 bases for V and 3 bases for J; bases not matched to a gene: 2. Germline CDR1 reads LGHNA; CDR2 reads YNFKEQ. The CDR3 nucleotides are TGTGCCAGCAGCCAAGAAGGACTAGCGGGAGACTACGAGCAGTACTTC. Translated: CASSQEGLAGDYEQYF.

The J gene is TRBJ1-4, the V gene TRBV28; 9 bases agree with TRBD1. The CDR3 spans 11 residues. V shed 8 bases, J shed 11 bases, and the junction held 3 bases outside the gene matches. CDR1 is MDHEN and CDR2 is SYDVKM in the germline V gene. CDR3 region: CASRDRDKLFF. CDR3 DNA sequence: TGTGCCAGCCGGGACAGGGATAAACTGTTTTTT.

V usage is TRBV10-3 and J usage is TRBJ1-1; TRBD1 is a possible D gene (5 bases). The V and J ends lost 3 bases and 8 bases respectively, with 16 bases between them. CDR3 length: 14 amino acids. CDR1 is ENHRY, CDR2 SYGVKD, per germline. CDR3 sequence: CAISELGHVGEAFF. CDR3 nucleotides: TGTGCCATCAGTGAACTGGGGCACGTGGGGGAAGCTTTCTTT.

The V call is TRBV19, the J call TRBJ2-7; the match to TRBD2 covers 9 bases. This CDR3 region has 20 residues. Per germline, CDR1 LNHDA and CDR2 SQIVND (reference sequence). J lost 0 bases, V lost 7 bases, and 22 bases had no gene match. The CDR3 coding sequence is TGTGCCAGTATCACCTGGGGAGTAGCTAGCGGGATTCCCCTCTCCTACGAGCAGTACTTC. Encoded protein: CASITWGVASGIPLSYEQYF.

The rearrangement joins TRBV9 to TRBJ2-5; TRBD2 aligns across 7 bases. The CDR3 covers 14 residues. Germline V lookup: CDR1 SGDLS, CDR2 YYNGEE. The V gene end was trimmed by 0 bases and the J gene end by 5 bases; junction bases not matched to a gene: 4. The CDR3 DNA sequence: TGTGCCAGCAGCGTAGGTTGGGGAGGGGAGACCCAGTACTTC. This gives the protein CASSVGWGGETQYF. The full variable domain, completed using reference TRBV9 and TRBJ2-5, is DSGVTQTPKHLITATGQRVTLRCSPRSGDLSVYWYQQSLDQGLQFLIQYYNGEERAKGNILERFSAQQFPDLHSELNLSSLELGDSALYFCASSVGWGGETQYFGPGTRLLVL.

The J gene is TRBJ2-7, the V gene TRBV9, with D perhaps matching TRBD1 (8 bases). CDR1 is SGDLS, CDR2 YYNGEE, per germline. Trimming stripped 0 bases from V and 2 bases from J, with 18 bases between. This CDR3 is 17 amino acids long. CDR3 coding DNA: TGTGCCAGCAGCGTAGGGGGGGGACAGGCAATAGCCTACGAGCAGTACTTC. Protein: CASSVGGGQAIAYEQYF.

The chain recombines TRBV5-4 with TRBJ2-3; 10 nucleotides match TRBD2. Germline V gene lookup returns CDR1 SGHNT and CDR2 YYREEE (reference sequence). J was trimmed by 1 base and V by 4 bases; bases with no gene match: 9. This CDR3 has 17 amino acids. The CDR3: CASSKDPAGGGTDTQYF. The CDR3 DNA reads TGTGCCAGCAGCAAGGACCCAGCGGGAGGGGGCACAGATACGCAGTATTTT.

The chain couples TRBV4-1 to TRBJ1-5; TRBD1 agrees at 7 bases. Germline loops: CDR1 MGHRA, CDR2 YSYEKL. This CDR3 is built from 15 residues. The V gene end was trimmed by 6 bases and the J gene end by 2 bases; junction bases not matched to a gene: 7. As DNA, the CDR3 is TGCGCCAGCAGTCCCCGGGACAGCGGCAATCAGCCCCAGCATTTT. Residues: CASSPRDSGNQPQHF.

This chain links TRBV9 with TRBJ1-1, with D unclear. The ends were cut back, 4 bases at V and 6 bases at J, with 13 bases in the middle. The CDR3 has 13 amino acids. Per the germline V gene, CDR1 is SGDLS and CDR2 is YYNGEE. DNA of the CDR3: TGTGCCAGCAGCCCACCTCCCACTTCTGAAGCTTTCTTT. Its translation: CASSPPPTSEAFF. Based on the CDR3 plus reference TRBV9 and TRBJ1-1, the full variable domain is DSGVTQTPKHLITATGQRVTLRCSPRSGDLSVYWYQQSLDQGLQFLIQYYNGEERAKGNILERFSAQQFPDLHSELNLSSLELGDSALYFCASSPPPTSEAFFGQGTRLTVV.